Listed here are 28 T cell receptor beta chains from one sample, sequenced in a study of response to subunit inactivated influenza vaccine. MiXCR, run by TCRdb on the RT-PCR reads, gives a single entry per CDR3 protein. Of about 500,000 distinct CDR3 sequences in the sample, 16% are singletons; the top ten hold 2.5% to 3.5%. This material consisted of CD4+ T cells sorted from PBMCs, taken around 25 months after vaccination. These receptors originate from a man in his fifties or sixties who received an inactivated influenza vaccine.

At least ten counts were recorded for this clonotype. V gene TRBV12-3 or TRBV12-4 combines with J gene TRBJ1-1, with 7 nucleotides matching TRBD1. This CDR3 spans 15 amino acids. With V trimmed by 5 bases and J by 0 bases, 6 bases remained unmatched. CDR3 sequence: CASSPGQRMNTEAFF. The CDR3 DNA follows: TGTGCCAGCAGTCCGGGACAGAGAATGAACACTGAAGCTTTCTTT.

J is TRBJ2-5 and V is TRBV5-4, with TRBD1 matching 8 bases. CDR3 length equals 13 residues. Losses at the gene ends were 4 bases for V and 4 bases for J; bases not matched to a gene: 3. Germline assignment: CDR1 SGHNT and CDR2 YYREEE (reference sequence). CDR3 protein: CASSPDRVETQYF. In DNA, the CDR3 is TGTGCCAGCAGCCCGGACAGGGTAGAGACCCAGTACTTC.

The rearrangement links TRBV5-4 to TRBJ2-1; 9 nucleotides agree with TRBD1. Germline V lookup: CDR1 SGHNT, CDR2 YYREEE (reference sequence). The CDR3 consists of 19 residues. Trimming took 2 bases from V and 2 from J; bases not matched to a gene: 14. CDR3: CASSLQGQGLIETYNEQFF. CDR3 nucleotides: TGTGCCAGCAGCTTACAGGGACAGGGTCTAATTGAGACCTACAATGAGCAGTTCTTC. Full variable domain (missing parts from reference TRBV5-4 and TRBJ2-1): ETGVTQSPTHLIKTRGQQVTLRCSSQSGHNTVSWYQQALGQGPQFIFQYYREEENGRGNFPPRFSGLQFPNYSSELNVNALELDDSALYLCASSLQGQGLIETYNEQFFGPGTRLTVL.

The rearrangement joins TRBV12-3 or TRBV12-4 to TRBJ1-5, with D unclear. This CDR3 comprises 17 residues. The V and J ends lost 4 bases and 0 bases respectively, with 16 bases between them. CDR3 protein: CASSSGVGIYSNQPQHF. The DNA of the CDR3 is TGTGCCAGCAGTTCCGGGGTGGGGATCTATAGCAATCAGCCCCAGCATTTT.

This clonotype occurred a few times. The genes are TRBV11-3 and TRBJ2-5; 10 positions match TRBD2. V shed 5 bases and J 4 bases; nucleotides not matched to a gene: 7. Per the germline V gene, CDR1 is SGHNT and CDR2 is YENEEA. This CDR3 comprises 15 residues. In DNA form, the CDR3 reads TGTGCCAGCAGCAAGGGACTAGCGCTCGGAGAGACCCAGTACTTC. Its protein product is CASSKGLALGETQYF.

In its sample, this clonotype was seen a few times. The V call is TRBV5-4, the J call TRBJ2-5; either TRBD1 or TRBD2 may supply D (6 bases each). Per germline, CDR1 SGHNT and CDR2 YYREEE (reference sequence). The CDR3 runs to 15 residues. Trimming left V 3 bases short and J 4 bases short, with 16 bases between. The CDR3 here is CASSSTLGGVETQYF. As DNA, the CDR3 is TGTGCCAGCAGCTCCACCTTGGGGGGCGTAGAGACCCAGTACTTC.

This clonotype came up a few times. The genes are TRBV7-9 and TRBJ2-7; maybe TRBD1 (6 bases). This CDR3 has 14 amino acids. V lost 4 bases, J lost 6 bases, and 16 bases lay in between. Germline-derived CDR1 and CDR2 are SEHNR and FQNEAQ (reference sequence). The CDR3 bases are TGTGCCAGCAGCTCGGGACAACCACCTACCGAGCAGTACTTC. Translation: CASSSGQPPTEQYF.

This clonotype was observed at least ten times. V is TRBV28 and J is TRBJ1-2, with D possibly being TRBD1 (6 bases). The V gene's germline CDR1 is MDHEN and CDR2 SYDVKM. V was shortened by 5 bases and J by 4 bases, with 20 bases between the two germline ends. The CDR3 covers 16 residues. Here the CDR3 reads CASSPLPRGNIYGYTF. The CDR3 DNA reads TGTGCCAGCAGTCCTTTACCTAGGGGGAACATCTATGGCTACACCTTC.

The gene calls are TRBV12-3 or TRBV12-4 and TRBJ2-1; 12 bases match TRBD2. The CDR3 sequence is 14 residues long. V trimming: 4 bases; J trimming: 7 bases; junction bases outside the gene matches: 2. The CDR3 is CASSSLAGGNEQFF. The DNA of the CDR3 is TGTGCCAGCAGTTCGCTAGCGGGAGGGAATGAGCAGTTCTTC.

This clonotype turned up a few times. This chain's CDR3 is CASSGDNFQNTEAFF. The CDR3 bases are TGCGCCAGCAGCGGGGACAATTTCCAGAACACTGAAGCTTTCTTT. The V gene is TRBV5-1, the J gene TRBJ1-1; possible D gene TRBD1, 6 bases. The CDR3 totals 15 residues. V was shortened by 4 bases and J by 1 base, with 14 bases between the two germline ends. CDR1 is SGHRS and CDR2 is YFSETQ in the germline V gene.

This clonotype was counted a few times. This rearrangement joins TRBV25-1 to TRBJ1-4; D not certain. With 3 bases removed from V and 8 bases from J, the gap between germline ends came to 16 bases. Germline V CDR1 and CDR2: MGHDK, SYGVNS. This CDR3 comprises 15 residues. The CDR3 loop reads CASSDFSGVDEKLFF. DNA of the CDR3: TGTGCCAGCAGTGATTTCTCGGGAGTAGACGAAAAACTGTTTTTT.

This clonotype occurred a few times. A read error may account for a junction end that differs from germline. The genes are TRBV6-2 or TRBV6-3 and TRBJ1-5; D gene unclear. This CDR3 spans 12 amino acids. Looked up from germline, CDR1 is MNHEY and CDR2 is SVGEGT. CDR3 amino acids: CASSPRNPPQHF. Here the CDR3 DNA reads TGTGCCAGCAGTCCACGGAATCCGCCCCAGCATTTT.

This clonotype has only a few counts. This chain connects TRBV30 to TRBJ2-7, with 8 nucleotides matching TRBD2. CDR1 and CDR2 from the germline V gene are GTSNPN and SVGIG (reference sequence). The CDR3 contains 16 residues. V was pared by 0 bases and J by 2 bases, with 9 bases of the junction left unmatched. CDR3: CAWSVPPAGATYEQYF. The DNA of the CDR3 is TGTGCCTGGAGTGTACCCCCAGCGGGAGCAACCTACGAGCAGTACTTC.

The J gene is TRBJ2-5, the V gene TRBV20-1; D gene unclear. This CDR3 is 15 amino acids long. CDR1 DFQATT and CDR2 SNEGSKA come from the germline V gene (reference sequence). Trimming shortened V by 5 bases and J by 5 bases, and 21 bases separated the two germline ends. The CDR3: CSAPARTAPRETQYF. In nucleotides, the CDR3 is TGCAGTGCTCCGGCCAGGACGGCCCCCCGGGAGACCCAGTACTTC.

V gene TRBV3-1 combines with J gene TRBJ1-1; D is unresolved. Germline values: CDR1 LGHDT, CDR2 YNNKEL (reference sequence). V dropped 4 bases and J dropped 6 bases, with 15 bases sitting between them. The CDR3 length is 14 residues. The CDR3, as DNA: TGTGCCAGCAGCCCAACGGGCAGAGAGGCTGAAGCTTTCTTT. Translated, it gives CASSPTGREAEAFF.

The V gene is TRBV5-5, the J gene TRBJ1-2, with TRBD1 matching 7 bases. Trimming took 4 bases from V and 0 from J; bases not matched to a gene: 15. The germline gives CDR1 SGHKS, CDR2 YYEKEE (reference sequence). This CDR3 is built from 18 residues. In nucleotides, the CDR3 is TGTGCCAGCAGCACGTCCCCGACAGGGCTACGCGCTAACTATGGCTACACCTTC. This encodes CASSTSPTGLRANYGYTF.

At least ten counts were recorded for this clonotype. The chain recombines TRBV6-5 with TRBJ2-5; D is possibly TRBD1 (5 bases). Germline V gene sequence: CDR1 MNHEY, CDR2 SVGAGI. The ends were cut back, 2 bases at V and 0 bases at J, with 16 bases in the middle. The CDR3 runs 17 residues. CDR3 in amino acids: CASSYQTPQAYQETQYF. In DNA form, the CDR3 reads TGTGCCAGCAGTTACCAAACCCCACAGGCGTACCAAGAGACCCAGTACTTC.

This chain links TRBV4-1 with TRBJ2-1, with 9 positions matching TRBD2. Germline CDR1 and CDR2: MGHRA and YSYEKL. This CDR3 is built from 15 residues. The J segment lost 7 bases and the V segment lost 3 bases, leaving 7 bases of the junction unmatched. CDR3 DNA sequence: TGCGCCAGCAGCCAGGGACTAGCTGGAATAAATGAGCAGTTCTTC. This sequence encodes CASSQGLAGINEQFF.

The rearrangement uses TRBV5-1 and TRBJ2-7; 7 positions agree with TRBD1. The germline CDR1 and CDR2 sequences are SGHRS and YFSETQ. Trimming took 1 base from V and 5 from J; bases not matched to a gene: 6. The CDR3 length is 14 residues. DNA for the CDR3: TGCGCCAGCAGCTTGATTGAACAGGGGAACGAGCAGTACTTC. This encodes CASSLIEQGNEQYF.

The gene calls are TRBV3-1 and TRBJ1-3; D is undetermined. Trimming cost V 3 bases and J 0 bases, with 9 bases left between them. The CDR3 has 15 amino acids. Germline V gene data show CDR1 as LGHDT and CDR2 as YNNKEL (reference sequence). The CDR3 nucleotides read TGTGCCAGCAGCCATCCCCGGGGCTCTGGAAACACCATATATTTT. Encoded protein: CASSHPRGSGNTIYF. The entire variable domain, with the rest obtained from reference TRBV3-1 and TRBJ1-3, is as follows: DTAVSQTPKYLVTQMGNDKSIKCEQNLGHDTMYWYKQDSKKFLKIMFSYNNKELIINETVPNRFSPKSPDKAHLNLHINSLELGDSAVYFCASSHPRGSGNTIYFGEGSWLTVV.

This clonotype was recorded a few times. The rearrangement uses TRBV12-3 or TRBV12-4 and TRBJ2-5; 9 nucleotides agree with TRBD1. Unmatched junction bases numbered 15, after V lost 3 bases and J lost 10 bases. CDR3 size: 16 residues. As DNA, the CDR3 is TGTGCCAGCAGTTTCACGCCGGGACAGGGTTATGTCGACCAGTACTTC. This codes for CASSFTPGQGYVDQYF.

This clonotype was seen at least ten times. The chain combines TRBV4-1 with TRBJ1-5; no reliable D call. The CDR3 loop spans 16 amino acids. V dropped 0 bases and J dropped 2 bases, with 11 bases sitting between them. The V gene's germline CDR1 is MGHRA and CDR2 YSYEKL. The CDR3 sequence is CASSQDSGRGNQPQHF. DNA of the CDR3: TGCGCCAGCAGCCAAGATTCGGGTAGGGGCAATCAGCCCCAGCATTTT.

The CDR3 is CASKREGPAGELFF. CDR3 coding DNA: TGTGCCAGTAAGCGGGAGGGCCCTGCCGGGGAGCTGTTTTTT. The V call is TRBV9, the J call TRBJ2-2; 10 bases match TRBD2. Germline assignment: CDR1 SGDLS and CDR2 YYNGEE. The V gene end was trimmed by 8 bases and the J gene end by 6 bases; junction bases not matched to a gene: 7. The CDR3 covers 14 residues.

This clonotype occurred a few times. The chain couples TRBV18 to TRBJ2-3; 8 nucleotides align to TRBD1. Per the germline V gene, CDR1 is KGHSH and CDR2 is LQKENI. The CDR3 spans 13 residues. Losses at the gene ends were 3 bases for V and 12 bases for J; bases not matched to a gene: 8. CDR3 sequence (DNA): TGTGCCAGCTCACCCCTCGGACAGGGAGTCCAGTATTTT. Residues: CASSPLGQGVQYF.

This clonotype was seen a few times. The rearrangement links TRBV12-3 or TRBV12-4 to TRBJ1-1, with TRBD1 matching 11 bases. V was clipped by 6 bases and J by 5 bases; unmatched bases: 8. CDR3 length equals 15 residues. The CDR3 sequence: CASSPLGQGETEAFF. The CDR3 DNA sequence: TGTGCCAGCAGCCCATTGGGACAGGGGGAAACTGAAGCTTTCTTT.

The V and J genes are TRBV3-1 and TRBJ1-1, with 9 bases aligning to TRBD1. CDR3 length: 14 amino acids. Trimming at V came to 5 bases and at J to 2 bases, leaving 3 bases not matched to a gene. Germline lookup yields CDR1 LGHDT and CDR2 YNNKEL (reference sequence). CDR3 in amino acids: CASSVTGGNTEAFF. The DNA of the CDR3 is TGTGCCAGCAGCGTTACAGGGGGCAACACTGAAGCTTTCTTT.

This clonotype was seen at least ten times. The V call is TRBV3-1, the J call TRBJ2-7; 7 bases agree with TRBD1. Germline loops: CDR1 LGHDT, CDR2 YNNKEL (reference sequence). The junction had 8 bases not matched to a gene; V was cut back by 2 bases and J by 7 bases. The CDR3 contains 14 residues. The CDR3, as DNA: TGTGCCAGCAGCCAACTGGACAGGCCCGGGGAGCAGTACTTC. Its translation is CASSQLDRPGEQYF.

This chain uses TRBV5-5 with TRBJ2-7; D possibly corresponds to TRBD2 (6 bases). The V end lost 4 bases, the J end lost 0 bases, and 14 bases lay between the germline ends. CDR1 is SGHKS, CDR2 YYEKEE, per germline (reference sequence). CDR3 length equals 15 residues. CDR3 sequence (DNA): TGTGCCAGCAGCCCCGGGACTCTCAGCTCCTACGAGCAGTACTTC. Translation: CASSPGTLSSYEQYF.